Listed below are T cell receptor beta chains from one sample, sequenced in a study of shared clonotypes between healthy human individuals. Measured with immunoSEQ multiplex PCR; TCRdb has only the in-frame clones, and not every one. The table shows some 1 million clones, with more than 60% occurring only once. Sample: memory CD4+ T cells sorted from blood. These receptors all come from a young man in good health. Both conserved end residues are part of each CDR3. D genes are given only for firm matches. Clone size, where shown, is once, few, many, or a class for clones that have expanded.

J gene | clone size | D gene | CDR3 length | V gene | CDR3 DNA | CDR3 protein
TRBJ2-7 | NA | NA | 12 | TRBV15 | TGTGCCACCAGCAGATATGCAGGCGAGCAGTACTTC | CATSRYAGEQYF
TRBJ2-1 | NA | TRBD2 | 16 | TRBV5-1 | TGCGCCAGTACTTATAGCGGGAGGGCCCGAGTATATGAGCAGTTCTTC | CASTYSGRARVYEQFF
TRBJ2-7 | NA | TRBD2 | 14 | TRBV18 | TGTGCCAGCTCACTGAGTAGCGGCGGGGGAGAGCAGTACTTC | CASSLSSGGGEQYF
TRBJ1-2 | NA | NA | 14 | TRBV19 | TGTGCCAGTAGTATAGATGGCACCTACTATGGCTACACCTTC | CASSIDGTYYGYTF
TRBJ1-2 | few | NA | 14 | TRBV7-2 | TGTGCCGTCTCGGGGGGAAGTTTTAGCTATGGCTACACCTTC | CAVSGGSFSYGYTF
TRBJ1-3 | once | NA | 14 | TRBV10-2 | TGCGCCAGCAGTGAGACAGGAGTTGGAAACACCATATATTTT | CASSETGVGNTIYF
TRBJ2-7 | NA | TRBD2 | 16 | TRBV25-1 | TGTGCCAGCAGTGAGATTGGAGGACTAGCGGGCTACGAGCAGTACTTC | CASSEIGGLAGYEQYF
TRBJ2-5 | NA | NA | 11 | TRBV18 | TGTGCCAGCTCACCGGGAGAGACCCAGTACTTC | CASSPGETQYF
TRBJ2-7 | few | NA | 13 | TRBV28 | TGTGCCAGCAGTTATGGGAGCTCCTACGAGCAGTACTTC | CASSYGSSYEQYF
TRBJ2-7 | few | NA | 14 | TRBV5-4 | TGTGCCAGCAGCTTGGACAGGGCTAGCTACGAGCAGTACTTC | CASSLDRASYEQYF
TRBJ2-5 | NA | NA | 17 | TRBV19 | TGTGCCAGTAGTATAAGACGGACAGACAGTACCCCAGAGACCCAGTACTTC | CASSIRRTDSTPETQYF
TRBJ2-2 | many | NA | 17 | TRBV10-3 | TGTGCCATCAGTGAGTCGCGCGGAGCCGCGAACACCGGGGAGCTGTTTTTT | CAISESRGAANTGELFF
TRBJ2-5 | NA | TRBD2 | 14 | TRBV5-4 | TGTGCCAGCAGCTTGACTAGCGGCCAAGAGACCCAGTACTTC | CASSLTSGQETQYF
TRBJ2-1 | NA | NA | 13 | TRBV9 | TGTGCCAGCAGCAGTCAGACCTACAATGAGCAGTTCTTC | CASSSQTYNEQFF
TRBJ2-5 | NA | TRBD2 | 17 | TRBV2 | TGTGCCAGCAGTGAATTGGCTAGCGGGGTCGTTCTGGAGACCCAGTACTTC | CASSELASGVVLETQYF
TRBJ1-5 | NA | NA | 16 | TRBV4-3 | TGCGCCAGCAGCCAAGATCAGGGCACAGGATCACGACCCCAGCATTTT | CASSQDQGTGSRPQHF
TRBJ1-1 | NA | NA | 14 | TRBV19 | TGTGCCAGTAGTAAGCAGGGAAGGACCACTGAAGCTTTCTTT | CASSKQGRTTEAFF
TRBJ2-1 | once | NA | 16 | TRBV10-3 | TGTGCCATCAGTGTTACGAAGACTAGTTCTAACAATGAGCAGTTCTTC | CAISVTKTSSNNEQFF
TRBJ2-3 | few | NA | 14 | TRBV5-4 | TGTGCCAGCAGCACAACGGGGGGCACAGATACGCAGTATTTT | CASSTTGGTDTQYF
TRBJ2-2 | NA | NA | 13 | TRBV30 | TGTGCCTGGAGTCCCCGGCTAGTCGGGGAGCTGTTTTTT | CAWSPRLVGELFF
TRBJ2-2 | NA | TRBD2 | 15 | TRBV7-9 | TGTGCCAGCAGCATTAGCGGGAGGAACACCGGGGAGCTGTTTTTT | CASSISGRNTGELFF
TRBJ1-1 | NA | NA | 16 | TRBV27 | TGTGCCAGCTCCCTGAACAGGGTTAGCCCCTACACTGAAGCTTTCTTT | CASSLNRVSPYTEAFF
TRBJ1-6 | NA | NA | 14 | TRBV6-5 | TGTGCCAGCAGGCGACAGTTAGGAGATTCACCCCTCCACTTT | CASRRQLGDSPLHF
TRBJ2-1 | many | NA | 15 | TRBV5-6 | TGTGCCAGCTTAGACGGTGGGCGCCGATACAATGAGCAGTTCTTC | CASLDGGRRYNEQFF
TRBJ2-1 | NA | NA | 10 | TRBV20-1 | TGCAGTGCTTGGACAGATGAGCAGTTCTTC | CSAWTDEQFF
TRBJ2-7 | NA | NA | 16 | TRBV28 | TGTGCCAGCAGTTTACCCCAATTTGGGCGCTCCTACGAGCAGTACTTC | CASSLPQFGRSYEQYF
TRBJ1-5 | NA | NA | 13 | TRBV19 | TGTGCCAGTAGTATATCCGTAGGGCAGCCCCAGCATTTT | CASSISVGQPQHF
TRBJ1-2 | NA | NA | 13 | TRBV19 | TGTGCCAGTAGGTCGGGACAAACCTATGGCTACACCTTC | CASRSGQTYGYTF
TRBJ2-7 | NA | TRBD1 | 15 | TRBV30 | TGTGCCTGGACCGGACAGGGGGCGAGCTCCTACGAGCAGTACTTC | CAWTGQGASSYEQYF